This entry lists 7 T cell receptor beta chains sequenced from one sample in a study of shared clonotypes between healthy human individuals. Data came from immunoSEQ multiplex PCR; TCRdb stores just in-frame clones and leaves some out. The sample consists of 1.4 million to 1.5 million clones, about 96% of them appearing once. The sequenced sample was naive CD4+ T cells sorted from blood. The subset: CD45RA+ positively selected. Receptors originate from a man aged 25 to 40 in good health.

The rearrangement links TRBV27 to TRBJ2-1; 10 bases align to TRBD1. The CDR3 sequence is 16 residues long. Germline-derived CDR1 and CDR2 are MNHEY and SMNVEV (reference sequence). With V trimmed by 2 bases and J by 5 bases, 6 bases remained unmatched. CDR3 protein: CASSLRGQGGDNEQFF. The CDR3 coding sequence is TGTGCCAGCAGTTTACGCGGACAGGGGGGCGACAATGAGCAGTTCTTC.

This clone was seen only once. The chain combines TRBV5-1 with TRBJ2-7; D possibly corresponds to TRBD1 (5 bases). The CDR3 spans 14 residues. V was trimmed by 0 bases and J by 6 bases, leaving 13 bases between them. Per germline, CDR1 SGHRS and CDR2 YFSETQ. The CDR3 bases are TGCGCCAGCAGCTTGGCCCAGGGCCCCCGCGAGCAGTACTTC. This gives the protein CASSLAQGPREQYF.

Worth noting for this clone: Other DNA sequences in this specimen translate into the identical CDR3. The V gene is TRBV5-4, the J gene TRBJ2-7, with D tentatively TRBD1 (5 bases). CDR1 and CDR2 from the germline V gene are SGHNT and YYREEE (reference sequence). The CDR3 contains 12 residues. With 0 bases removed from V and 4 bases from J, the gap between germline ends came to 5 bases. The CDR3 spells CASSLGQYEQYF. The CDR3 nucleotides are TGTGCCAGCAGCTTGGGACAGTACGAGCAGTACTTC. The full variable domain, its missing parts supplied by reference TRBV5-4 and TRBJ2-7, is ETGVTQSPTHLIKTRGQQVTLRCSSQSGHNTVSWYQQALGQGPQFIFQYYREEENGRGNFPPRFSGLQFPNYSSELNVNALELDDSALYLCASSLGQYEQYFGPGTRLTVT.

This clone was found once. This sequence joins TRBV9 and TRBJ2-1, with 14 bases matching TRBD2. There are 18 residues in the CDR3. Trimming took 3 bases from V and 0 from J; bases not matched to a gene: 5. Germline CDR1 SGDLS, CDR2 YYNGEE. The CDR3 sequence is CASSAGTSGRHSYNEQFF. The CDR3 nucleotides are TGTGCCAGCAGCGCCGGGACTAGCGGGAGACACTCCTACAATGAGCAGTTCTTC. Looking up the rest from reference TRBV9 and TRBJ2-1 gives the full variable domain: DSGVTQTPKHLITATGQRVTLRCSPRSGDLSVYWYQQSLDQGLQFLIQYYNGEERAKGNILERFSAQQFPDLHSELNLSSLELGDSALYFCASSAGTSGRHSYNEQFFGPGTRLTVL.

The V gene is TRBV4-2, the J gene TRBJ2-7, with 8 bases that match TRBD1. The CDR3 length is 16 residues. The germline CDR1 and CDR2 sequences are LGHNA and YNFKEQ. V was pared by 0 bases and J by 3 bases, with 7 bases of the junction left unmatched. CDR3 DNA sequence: TGTGCCAGCAGCCAAGATGAAGGACAGGGTGACTACGAGCAGTACTTC. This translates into CASSQDEGQGDYEQYF.

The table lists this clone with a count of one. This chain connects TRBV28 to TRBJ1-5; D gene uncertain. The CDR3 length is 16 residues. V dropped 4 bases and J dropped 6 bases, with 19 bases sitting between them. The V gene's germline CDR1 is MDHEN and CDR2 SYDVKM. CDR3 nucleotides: TGTGCCAGCAGTTCCCCCCGGAGTTCTTTATCTCAGCCCCAGCATTTT. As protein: CASSSPRSSLSQPQHF.

As DNA, the CDR3 is TGTGCCAGCTCACCGAGGAGTGGAGCAGTCACCGGGGAGCTGTTTTTT. Protein product: CASSPRSGAVTGELFF. This chain uses TRBV18 with TRBJ2-2; no definite D call. The CDR3 length is 16 residues. CDR1 is KGHSH, CDR2 LQKENI, per germline. V was shortened by 3 bases and J by 4 bases, with 15 bases between the two germline ends.